This TCR beta chain comes out of a study of T cell responses to AZD1222 COVID-19 vaccine. General study points: Spike was spanned by vaccine-associated CD4 TCRs, with dominance at 160-218 and 743-854.

Assay used: immunoSEQ multiplex PCR; TCRdb lists only in-frame clones, some missing. Counted here are 140,000 to 150,000 clones, around nine tenths occurring once; the ten biggest clones make up roughly 2.9%. V lost 2 bases and J 8 bases, leaving 15 bases between the germline ends. The CDR3 totals 15 residues. Germline V gives CDR1 SGHDN, CDR2 FVKESK. Remarks on this clone: Its matching antigen is unknown.

Sequenced here: peripheral blood, sampled on day 0 of MenACWY control vaccination. J is TRBJ1-4 and V is TRBV14, with D possibly being TRBD1 (6 bases). The source of this sequence is an adult in good health. CDR3 loop: CASSQMGRGAEKLFF. The CDR3 bases are TGTGCCAGCAGCCAAATGGGCAGGGGAGCCGAAAAACTGTTTTTT. The complete variable domain, with remaining parts taken from reference TRBV14 and TRBJ1-4, reads EAGVTQFPSHSVIEKGQTVTLRCDPISGHDNLYWYRRVMGKEIKFLLHFVKESKQDESGMPNNRFLAERTGGTYSTLKVQPAELEDSGVYFCASSQMGRGAEKLFFGSGTQLSVL.